This T cell receptor (beta chain) comes out of a study of technical replicates of blood from several donors. Trimming pared 0 bases from V and 3 bases from J, leaving 10 bases between. The CDR3 length is 15 residues. The germline CDR1 and CDR2 sequences are SGHKS and YYEKEE (reference sequence). Repertoires were generated with immunoSEQ multiplex PCR, while TCRdb's copy carries only in-frame clones and drops some. The profile shows approximately 75,000 clones, 97% of them singletons. This clonotype was sampled from a human donor in good health. The chain carries TRBV5-5 and TRBJ1-5; D is uncertain. The source material was T cells isolated from PBMCs. The CDR3 region is CASSLAAQANQPQHF. The DNA for the CDR3 is TGTGCCAGCAGCTTGGCCGCGCAGGCCAATCAGCCCCAGCATTTT.